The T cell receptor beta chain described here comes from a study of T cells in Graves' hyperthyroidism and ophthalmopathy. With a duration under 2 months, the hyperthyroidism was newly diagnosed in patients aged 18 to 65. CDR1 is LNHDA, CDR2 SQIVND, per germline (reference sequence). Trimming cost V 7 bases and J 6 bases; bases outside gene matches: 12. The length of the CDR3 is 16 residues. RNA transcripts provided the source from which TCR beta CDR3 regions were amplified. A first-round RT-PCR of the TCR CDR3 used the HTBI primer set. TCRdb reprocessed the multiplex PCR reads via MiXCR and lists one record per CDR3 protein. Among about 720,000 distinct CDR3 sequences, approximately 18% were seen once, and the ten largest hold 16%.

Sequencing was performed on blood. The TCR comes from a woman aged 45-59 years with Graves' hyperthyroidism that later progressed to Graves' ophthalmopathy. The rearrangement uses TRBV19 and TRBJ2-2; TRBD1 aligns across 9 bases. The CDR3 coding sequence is TGTGCCAGTACCCCCACGACAGGGGGATACGCCGGGGAGCTGTTTTTT. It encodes CASTPTTGGYAGELFF.